This passage covers 27 T cell receptor beta chains from one sample sequenced in a study of blood T cell repertoires in COVID-19 (dated by TCRdb to 2020 to 2022). The library was generated by the immunoSEQ multiplex PCR assay. The source is immuneACCESS, and TCRdb retained only in-frame sequences with V and J called. Part of the clones is not carried over; for the studies checked, unresolved V genes explain less than half of this, and the remainder is unexplained. Here the sample has fewer than 250,000 clones; about 83% occur a single time. 2.5% to 3% of the sample is in the top ten clones. Source material: peripheral blood. The receptors here all came from a middle-aged woman with active or convalescent COVID-19.

The rearrangement uses TRBV30 and TRBJ2-2, with 8 nucleotides matching TRBD1. The germline gives CDR1 GTSNPN, CDR2 SVGIG (reference sequence). The CDR3 consists of 13 residues. V lost 4 bases to trimming and J lost 7 bases; unmatched junction nucleotides: 5. CDR3 sequence reads: CAWTDRGLGELFF. The CDR3 nucleotides read TGTGCCTGGACCGACAGGGGCCTCGGGGAGCTGTTTTTT. The complete variable domain, with remaining parts taken from reference TRBV30 and TRBJ2-2, reads SQTIHQWPATLVQPVGSPLSLECTVEGTSNPNLYWYRQAAGRGLQLLFYSVGIGQISSEVPQNLSASRPQDRQFILSSKKLLLSDSGFYLCAWTDRGLGELFFGEGSRLTVL.

Of note for this clone: A read error may produce the germline difference seen at one junction end. The rearrangement joins TRBV10-1 to TRBJ1-5, with D tentatively TRBD1 (5 bases). CDR3 length: 15 residues. Germline values: CDR1 WNHNN, CDR2 SYGVQD (reference sequence). The CDR3 spells CASTKGHLSNQPQHF. The CDR3, as DNA: TGCGCCAGCACTAAAGGACACCTCAGCAACCAGCCCCAGCATTTT.

V and J are TRBV11-3 and TRBJ2-7; 8 bases agree with TRBD2. CDR1 and CDR2 (germline): SGHNT, YENEEA. V lost 6 bases, J lost 6 bases, and 13 bases stayed unmatched. CDR3 length equals 15 residues. The DNA of the CDR3 is TGTGCCAGCAGGTCGGGGGGGCTCTTAACCTCCGAGCAGTACTTC. Protein sequence: CASRSGGLLTSEQYF.

This chain's CDR3 is CASRDRVEAFF. CDR3 nucleotide sequence: TGTGCCAGCAGGGACAGGGTTGAAGCTTTCTTT. The rearrangement links TRBV12-3 or TRBV12-4 to TRBJ1-1; TRBD1 matches at 8 bases. The CDR3 is made up of 11 amino acids. V dropped 6 bases and J dropped 7; count of bases not matched to a gene: 1.

Only a few counts were recorded for this clone. The rearrangement joins TRBV30 to TRBJ1-2, with 10 positions matching TRBD1. Unmatched junction bases numbered 6, after V lost 1 base and J lost 7 bases. CDR1 is GTSNPN and CDR2 is SVGIG in the germline V gene (reference sequence). The CDR3 consists of 14 residues. Here the CDR3 reads CAWSGDRGESGYTF. The DNA of the CDR3 is TGTGCCTGGAGTGGGGACAGGGGAGAATCTGGCTACACCTTC.

The V gene is TRBV9, the J gene TRBJ1-2; 7 bases line up with TRBD1. The length of the CDR3 is 15 residues. Trimming at V came to 4 bases and at J to 3 bases, leaving 9 bases not matched to a gene. Germline values: CDR1 SGDLS, CDR2 YYNGEE. CDR3 in DNA: TGTGCCAGCAGCCGACAAACAGGGGCGGACTATGGCTACACCTTC. Protein product: CASSRQTGADYGYTF.

The gene calls are TRBV7-8 and TRBJ1-5; D perhaps matches TRBD1 (6 bases). The CDR3 totals 14 residues. V dropped 6 bases and J dropped 3 bases, with 12 bases sitting between them. Germline V gene data show CDR1 as SGHVS and CDR2 as FQNEAQ. The CDR3 nucleotides read TGTGCCAGCAGAAGGGGGGGCATCAATCAGCCCCAGCATTTT. Encoded protein: CASRRGGINQPQHF.

The chain couples TRBV30 to TRBJ2-5, with D tentatively TRBD1 (6 bases). Germline CDR1 and CDR2: GTSNPN and SVGIG (reference sequence). There are 15 residues in the CDR3. V dropped 0 bases and J dropped 10 bases, with 21 bases sitting between them. The CDR3 sequence is CAWSVTGLTRGGQYF. CDR3 in DNA: TGTGCCTGGAGTGTCACAGGGTTGACAAGGGGTGGCCAGTACTTC. The complete variable domain, with remaining parts taken from reference TRBV30 and TRBJ2-5, reads SQTIHQWPATLVQPVGSPLSLECTVEGTSNPNLYWYRQAAGRGLQLLFYSVGIGQISSEVPQNLSASRPQDRQFILSSKKLLLSDSGFYLCAWSVTGLTRGGQYFGPGTRLLVL.

The J gene is TRBJ2-1, the V gene TRBV6-4; TRBD2 aligns across 13 bases. The V gene end was trimmed by 6 bases and the J gene end by 0 bases; junction bases not matched to a gene: 2. CDR1 MRHNA and CDR2 SNTAGT come from the germline V gene. This CDR3 contains 16 residues. As DNA, the CDR3 is TGTGCCAGCAGCGGGACTAGCGGGATCTCCTACAATGAGCAGTTCTTC. It encodes CASSGTSGISYNEQFF.

The chain employs TRBV6-5 and TRBJ1-2, with 7 bases that match TRBD1. Trimming took 5 bases from V and 7 from J; bases not matched to a gene: 10. The CDR3 consists of 14 residues. The V gene's germline CDR1 is MNHEY and CDR2 SVGAGI. In DNA form, the CDR3 reads TGTGCCAGCAGTCCTAGGACAGGTGTAGCTGGCTACACCTTC. Amino acid sequence: CASSPRTGVAGYTF.

The chain couples TRBV5-3 to TRBJ1-2; TRBD1 agrees at 8 bases. TRBV5-3 has ORF status, its function being uncertain. With V trimmed by 0 bases and J by 4 bases, 11 bases remained unmatched. The CDR3 is 17 residues long. The DNA of the CDR3 is TGTGCCAGAAGCTTGGGGATGGGACAGGCGGCCTCCTATGGCTACACCTTC. Protein sequence: CARSLGMGQAASYGYTF.

The chain couples TRBV5-1 to TRBJ1-1; D is uncertain. Trimming cost V 1 base and J 12 bases, with 10 bases left between them. CDR3 length: 11 residues. Germline loops: CDR1 SGHRS, CDR2 YFSETQ. The CDR3 coding sequence is TGCGCCAGCAGCTTGTCGGGGATGACTTTCTTT. Its protein product is CASSLSGMTFF.

This clone appeared a single time. The chain has TRBV19 and TRBJ2-3; the D is unclear. The CDR3 spans 14 residues. Trimming pared 3 bases from V and 0 bases from J, leaving 7 bases between. The germline V gene has CDR1 LNHDA and CDR2 SQIVND (reference sequence). This CDR3 is CASSISPSTDTQYF. The CDR3 coding sequence is TGTGCCAGTAGTATTAGTCCTAGCACAGATACGCAGTATTTT.

The gene calls are TRBV6-4 and TRBJ2-2, with 7 nucleotides matching TRBD2. CDR1 and CDR2 (germline): MRHNA, SNTAGT. This CDR3 region has 14 residues. V shed 10 bases and J 3 bases; nucleotides not matched to a gene: 8. The CDR3 region has the DNA TGTGCCACCACCCTGGGGGGGGACACCGGGGAGCTGTTTTTT. As protein: CATTLGGDTGELFF.

The count of this clone is one. J is TRBJ1-1 and V is TRBV7-2, with D unclear. This CDR3 is built from 14 residues. Germline CDR1 is SGHTA and CDR2 is FQGNSA. The V and J ends lost 1 base and 8 bases respectively, with 14 bases between them. CDR3 protein: CASSLDLGRLEAFF. The CDR3 DNA reads as TGTGCCAGCAGCTTAGATTTGGGCAGACTAGAAGCTTTCTTT.

The chain joins TRBV15 to TRBJ1-1, with D unclear. Trimming stripped 5 bases from V and 0 bases from J, with 7 bases between. Germline assignment: CDR1 LNHNV and CDR2 YYDKDF (reference sequence). CDR3 length equals 13 residues. CDR3 amino acids: CATSAYMNTEAFF. DNA for the CDR3: TGTGCCACCAGCGCGTATATGAACACTGAAGCTTTCTTT.

The chain is built from TRBV11-2 and TRBJ1-2; D remains ambiguous. Trimming shortened V by 5 bases and J by 1 base, and 17 bases separated the two germline ends. The germline CDR1 and CDR2 sequences are SGHAT and FQNNGV. The CDR3 spans 16 residues. The DNA for the CDR3 is TGTGCCAGCAGCCCCCTCGGGTCAGAATTTAACTATGGCTACACCTTC. This sequence encodes CASSPLGSEFNYGYTF.

J is TRBJ2-3 and V is TRBV7-9; 8 bases are shared with TRBD2. V gave up 1 base and J gave up 1 base; unmatched junction bases: 4. The germline V gene encodes CDR1 SEHNR and CDR2 FQNEAQ (reference sequence). This CDR3 contains 16 residues. The CDR3 spells CASSLGISGGTDTQYF. The DNA for the CDR3 is TGTGCCAGCAGCTTAGGGATTAGCGGGGGCACAGATACGCAGTATTTT.

The chain employs TRBV5-8 and TRBJ2-5; TRBD2 aligns across 7 bases. The CDR3 sequence is 15 residues long. Germline V lookup: CDR1 SGHTS, CDR2 YDEGEE. After removal of 5 bases from V and 4 bases from J, the junction contained 11 bases not matched to a gene. DNA for the CDR3: TGTGCCAGCAGGAACGGCGGGGGAGCAGGAGAGACCCAGTACTTC. Amino acid sequence: CASRNGGGAGETQYF. Full variable domain (outside the CDR3, taken from reference TRBV5-8 and TRBJ2-5): EAGVTQSPTHLIKTRGQQATLRCSPISGHTSVYWYQQALGLGLQFLLWYDEGEERNRGNFPPRFSGRQFPNYSSELNVNALELEDSALYLCASRNGGGAGETQYFGPGTRLLVL.

This clone was counted ten times or more. V gene TRBV6-5 combines with J gene TRBJ2-7, with 11 positions matching TRBD1. CDR1 MNHEY and CDR2 SVGAGI come from the germline V gene. The CDR3 runs 14 residues. V shed 7 bases and J 4 bases; nucleotides not matched to a gene: 6. As DNA, the CDR3 is TGTGCCAGCATCCTGGACAGGGGGCGGTACGAGCAGTACTTC. Translated: CASILDRGRYEQYF.

This clone was counted between two and nine times. The chain carries TRBV7-2 and TRBJ1-1, with D possibly TRBD1 on 6 matching bases. The CDR3 extends over 16 amino acids. The germline CDR1 and CDR2 sequences are SGHTA and FQGNSA. The ends were cut back, 4 bases at V and 4 bases at J, with 19 bases in the middle. CDR3 sequence (DNA): TGTGCCAGCAGCTATGATCTCGGACAGAATCCCACTGAAGCTTTCTTT. It codes for CASSYDLGQNPTEAFF. Based on the CDR3 plus reference TRBV7-2 and TRBJ1-1, the full variable domain is GAGVSQSPSNKVTEKGKDVELRCDPISGHTALYWYRQSLGQGLEFLIYFQGNSAPDKSGLPSDRFSAERTGGSVSTLTIQRTQQEDSAVYLCASSYDLGQNPTEAFFGQGTRLTVV.

This sequence joins TRBV4-1 and TRBJ1-3; D is ambiguous. Trimming cost V 6 bases and J 0 bases, with 12 bases left between them. The CDR3 runs to 15 residues. The germline V gene encodes CDR1 MGHRA and CDR2 YSYEKL. As DNA, the CDR3 is TGCGCCAGCAGTGATCGAGATCTCTCTGGAAACACCATATATTTT. This gives the protein CASSDRDLSGNTIYF.

This clone was recorded a few times. CDR3 sequence reads: CSVAGVEQYF. CDR3 DNA sequence: TGCAGCGTCGCAGGCGTCGAGCAGTACTTC. The rearrangement uses TRBV29-1 and TRBJ2-7; no definite D call. This CDR3 comprises 10 residues. V was pared by 6 bases and J by 6 bases, with 9 bases between. Germline loops: CDR1 SQVTM, CDR2 ANQGSEA.

The chain couples TRBV12-3 or TRBV12-4 to TRBJ1-1; D possibly corresponds to TRBD1 (5 bases). V shed 6 bases and J shed 5 bases, with 13 bases lying between them. The CDR3 length is 13 residues. CDR3 bases: TGTGCCAGCAGCCCCAGGAGACAGACTGAAGCTTTCTTT. Encoded protein: CASSPRRQTEAFF.

The chain carries TRBV13 and TRBJ2-1, with D maybe TRBD2 (5 bases). V was shortened by 5 bases and J by 5 bases, with 16 bases between the two germline ends. The length of the CDR3 is 15 residues. The germline V gene has CDR1 PRHDT and CDR2 FYEKMQ (reference sequence). CDR3 coding DNA: TGTGCCAGCAGCACACAACTAGTCTTAGACAATGAGCAGTTCTTC. It translates to CASSTQLVLDNEQFF.

This clone has a single count. The chain uses TRBV9 and TRBJ2-5, with 9 positions matching TRBD1. The CDR3 runs to 16 residues. Germline V gives CDR1 SGDLS, CDR2 YYNGEE. J lost 1 base, V lost 4 bases, and 8 bases had no gene match. For the CDR3, the DNA is TGTGCCAGCAGCCACTGGACAGGGGATCCCCAAGAGACCCAGTACTTC. It yields the protein CASSHWTGDPQETQYF.

This clone was seen more than once but under ten times. The J gene is TRBJ2-4, the V gene TRBV3-1 (or the pseudogene TRBV3-2), with a possible D match to TRBD2 (5 bases). This CDR3 is built from 15 residues. The V gene lost 3 bases and the J gene lost 4 bases, with 13 bases spanning the gap. Germline CDR1 is LGHDT and CDR2 is YNNKEL (reference sequence). Here the CDR3 DNA reads TGTGCCAGCAGCCATCAGATCGGACTTAAAAACATTCAGTACTTC. Translating it yields CASSHQIGLKNIQYF.